This section outlines one TCR beta chain sequence together with its context. These data are taken from a study of blood T cell repertoires in COVID-19. At the level of the study: PBMCs, B-cell-depleted T cells, or T cells were the source of the cDNA or gDNA that made up the material.

Sequencing was performed with immunoSEQ multiplex PCR; in TCRdb, only in-frame clones are kept and a portion is missing. The data contain about 380,000 clones, 88% of them seen just once; the ten biggest clones take up roughly 1.2%. CDR1 is SGHAT and CDR2 is FQNNGV in the germline V gene. The V gene end was trimmed by 1 base and the J gene end by 7 bases; junction bases not matched to a gene: 8. The CDR3 runs 15 residues. The clonotype was recovered from a woman aged 18-29 years who had recovered from COVID-19. V and J are TRBV11-2 and TRBJ2-7, with 9 bases aligning to TRBD1. The sample was PBMCs or T cells enriched from blood (not recorded which). CDR3 sequence (DNA): TGTGCCAGCAGCTTAGGGATAGGGACAGGGCGGGAGCAGTACTTC. Its translation is CASSLGIGTGREQYF. The variable domain in full, completed from reference TRBV11-2 and TRBJ2-7, reads EAGVAQSPRYKIIEKRQSVAFWCNPISGHATLYWYQQILGQGPKLLIQFQNNGVVDDSQLPKDRFSAERLKGVDSTLKIQPAKLEDSAVYLCASSLGIGTGREQYFGPGTRLTVT.